This T cell receptor (beta chain) emerged from a study of blood T cell repertoires in COVID-19. About the study: The United States, Italy and Spain were the sources of the acute and convalescent COVID-19 samples.

The CDR3 consists of 14 residues. The germline V gene encodes CDR1 SGHRS and CDR2 YFSETQ. The ends lost 4 bases at V and 5 bases at J; junction bases unmatched: 7. Authors' methods: Nucleated cell counts were estimated from reference gene primer amplification. The repertoire was sequenced with immunoSEQ multiplex PCR; TCRdb's copy has only in-frame clones and lacks some. V, J and clone size are taken as reported in that table, and D and trimming were inferred from the DNA itself. This sample has tens of thousands of clones, with 74% found just once. The receptor comes from a woman aged 80 or older with acute or convalescent COVID-19. Sequencing used peripheral blood. V usage is TRBV5-1 and J usage is TRBJ2-7; 9 positions agree with TRBD1. The CDR3, as DNA: TGCGCCAGCAGCACCACAGGGGGCCACAACGAGCAGTACTTC. Its protein is CASSTTGGHNEQYF.